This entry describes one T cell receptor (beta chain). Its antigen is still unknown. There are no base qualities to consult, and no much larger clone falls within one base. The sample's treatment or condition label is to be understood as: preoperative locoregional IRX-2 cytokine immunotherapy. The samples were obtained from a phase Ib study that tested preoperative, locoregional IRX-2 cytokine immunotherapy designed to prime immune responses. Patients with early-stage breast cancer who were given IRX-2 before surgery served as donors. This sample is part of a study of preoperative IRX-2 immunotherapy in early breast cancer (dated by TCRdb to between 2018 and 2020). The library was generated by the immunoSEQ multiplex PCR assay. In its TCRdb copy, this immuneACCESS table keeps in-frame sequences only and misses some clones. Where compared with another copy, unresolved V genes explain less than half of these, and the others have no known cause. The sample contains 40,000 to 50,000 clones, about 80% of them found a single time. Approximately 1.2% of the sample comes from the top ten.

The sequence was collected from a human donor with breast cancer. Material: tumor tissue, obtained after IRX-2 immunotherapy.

CDR3 sequence: CASTRDLGNEQFF. The DNA is as follows: TGCGCCAGCACACGGGATTTGGGCAATGAGCAGTTCTTC. This receptor chain uses TRBV10-1 and TRBJ2-1; a weak D assignment points to TRBD2 (5 bases agree). Its CDR3 holds 13 amino acids, cysteine through phenylalanine. Just the 39-base CDR3 DNA is kept, in frame starting at base 1. V and J are truncated by 7 bases and 6 bases respectively, leaving an intervening sequence of 13 bases. CDR1 and CDR2, per the germline V gene (reference sequence), are WNHNN and SYGVQD.